These 4 T cell receptor beta chains share one sample of origin, sequenced in a study of early T cells in non-severe SARS-CoV-2 infection (dated by TCRdb to about 2021). Library preparation was by 5' RACE. Sequencer: NextSeq 500. TCRdb reprocessed the public reads (quality trimming at Q25 with fastp, clone calling with MiXCR) and kept in-frame beta chains. Each record represents a unique CDR3 protein, reported with the most common genes and DNA among its rows. The sample includes approximately 76,000 distinct CDR3 sequences, with around 10% observed a single time. Clones ranked in the top ten supply under 3% of the sample. The sample consisted of whole blood. Receptor source: an adult who was a healthcare worker with PCR-confirmed SARS-CoV-2 infection or an uninfected control (not recorded which).

There are many counts of this clonotype. At one end, the junction sequence differs from germline, possibly due to a read error. The gene calls are TRBV7-2 and TRBJ2-7, with TRBD2 matching over 12 bases. CDR3 length: 13 residues. Germline V gene sequence: CDR1 SGHTA, CDR2 FQGNSA. Here the CDR3 DNA reads TGTGCCAGCAGCCTAGCGGGGGGGCTCGAGCAGTACTTC. This translates into CASSLAGGLEQYF. Drawing the rest from reference TRBV7-2 and TRBJ2-7, the complete variable domain is GAGVSQSPSNKVTEKGKDVELRCDPISGHTALYWYRQSLGQGLEFLIYFQGNSAPDKSGLPSDRFSAERTGGSVSTLTIQRTQQEDSAVYLCASSLAGGLEQYFGPGTRLTVT.

V and J are TRBV21-1 and TRBJ2-2; the table's D call of TRBD1 was not tested on the DNA. TRBV21-1 is designated a pseudogene. The CDR3 runs 15 residues. In DNA form, the CDR3 reads TGTGCCAGCAGTGGGGACAGGGGAGAGAGCGGGGAGCTGTTTTTT. It specifies CASSGDRGESGELFF.

There are many counts of this clonotype. This rearrangement joins TRBV21-1 to TRBJ1-1; the table's D call of TRBD1 was not tested on the DNA. TRBV21-1 is noted as a pseudogene. This CDR3 is built from 16 residues. CDR3 sequence (DNA): TGTGCCAGCAGGAGAAACTATACTGGGACAGCCAATGAAGCTTTCTTT. As protein: CASRRNYTGTANEAFF.

The chain links TRBV29-1 to TRBJ2-3; 8 positions agree with TRBD1. The CDR3 covers 12 residues. Germline values: CDR1 SQVTM, CDR2 ANQGSEA. With V trimmed by 4 bases and J by 6 bases, 3 bases remained unmatched. In nucleotides, the CDR3 is TGCAGCGTTGGCAGGGGGCAGGATACGCAGTATTTT. Amino acid sequence: CSVGRGQDTQYF.